This is a list of T cell receptor beta chains from one sample in a study of blood T cell repertoires in COVID-19. Clones were read by immunoSEQ multiplex PCR, and TCRdb kept only the in-frame ones, dropping some. The sample records 150,000 to 200,000 clones, 90% to 95% being singletons. Sequencing used peripheral blood. Source of these receptors: a woman aged 55-69 years with COVID-19, enrolled during active disease. CDR3s include the opening cysteine and the closing phenylalanine or tryptophan. The order of the fields is V gene, clone size, J gene, D gene, CDR3 protein, CDR3 DNA. The D gene is left open where the match is weak. Expanded clones are given a class, and other clones once, few, many or no size at all.

>TRBV7-2|.|TRBJ2-7|.
CASSFRPGPANYEQYF
TGTGCCAGCAGCTTTAGGCCAGGGCCGGCCAACTACGAGCAGTACTTC
>TRBV4-1|.|TRBJ1-6|.
CASSQTGSPLHF
TGCGCCAGCAGCCAGACTGGTTCACCCCTCCACTTT
>TRBV12-3/TRBV12-4|.|TRBJ1-1|.
CASSLRVGTEAFF
TGTGCCAGCAGTCTCAGGGTTGGCACTGAAGCTTTCTTT
>TRBV18|once|TRBJ1-3|TRBD1
CASSPKSPGQGARIGNTIYF
TGTGCCAGCTCACCTAAATCGCCGGGACAGGGCGCTCGGATCGGAAACACCATATATTTT
>TRBV5-1|.|TRBJ2-1|TRBD2
CASSSGLVGDEQFF
TGCGCCAGCAGCTCGGGACTAGTAGGAGATGAGCAGTTCTTC
>TRBV2|.|TRBJ1-2|.
CASSKQGDGYTF
TGTGCCAGCAGTAAACAGGGAGATGGCTACACCTTC
>TRBV12-3/TRBV12-4|once|TRBJ1-2|TRBD1
CASTKDRGEGYTF
TGTGCCAGCACCAAGGACAGGGGGGAAGGCTACACCTTC
>TRBV12-3/TRBV12-4|.|TRBJ2-5|.
CASSFQAGETQYF
TGTGCCAGCAGTTTTCAGGCCGGAGAGACCCAGTACTTC
>TRBV7-2|once|TRBJ1-6|.
CASSLGRDATLHF
TGTGCCAGCAGCTTAGGGCGGGACGCGACCCTCCACTTT
>TRBV5-1|.|TRBJ2-2|.
CASSFPQGKGYTGELFF
TGCGCCAGCAGCTTTCCCCAGGGCAAAGGTTACACCGGGGAGCTGTTTTTT
>TRBV12-3/TRBV12-4|.|TRBJ1-5|TRBD1
CASSEQGRPQHF
TGTGCCAGCAGTGAACAGGGGAGGCCCCAGCATTTT
>TRBV27|.|TRBJ1-5|.
CASSSPTGAQPQHF
TGTGCCAGCAGTTCCCCAACTGGGGCTCAGCCCCAGCATTTT
>TRBV5-1|once|TRBJ2-7|TRBD1
CASSTPTGSYEQYF
TGCGCCAGCAGCACCCCGACAGGGAGCTACGAGCAGTACTTC
>TRBV19|.|TRBJ1-4|.
CASSTSGTTNEKLFF
TGTGCCAGTAGTACCTCAGGTACAACTAATGAAAAACTGTTTTTT
>TRBV5-1|once|TRBJ2-2|.
CASSWTAGSGELFF
TGCGCCAGCAGCTGGACAGCGGGGTCCGGGGAGCTGTTTTTT
>TRBV5-1|.|TRBJ1-4|TRBD1
CASRGQTNEKLFF
TGCGCCAGCAGGGGACAGACTAATGAAAAACTGTTTTTT
>TRBV6-5|.|TRBJ2-7|TRBD1
CASSYDRGQGYEQYF
TGTGCCAGCAGCTACGACAGGGGACAGGGCTACGAGCAGTACTTC
>TRBV6-2/TRBV6-3|.|TRBJ2-7|.
CASSYTAGTYEQYF
TGTGCCAGCAGTTACACGGCGGGTACCTACGAGCAGTACTTC
>TRBV12-5|.|TRBJ2-1|TRBD1
CASGLGTGAYNEQFF
TGTGCTAGTGGTTTGGGGACAGGGGCGTACAATGAGCAGTTCTTC
>TRBV19|.|TRBJ1-2|TRBD1
CASSRTTGGGYGYTF
TGTGCCAGTAGTAGGACGACAGGGGGTGGCTATGGCTACACCTTC
>TRBV5-5|.|TRBJ1-2|.
CASSFGGANYGYTF
TGTGCCAGCAGCTTTGGAGGGGCGAACTATGGCTACACCTTC
>TRBV3-1/TRBV3-2|.|TRBJ2-3|TRBD1
CASSPLDRKNPLFCF
TGTGCCAGCAGCCCCTTGGACAGGAAAAACCCCCTTTTTTGTTTT
>TRBV30|.|TRBJ2-5|TRBD2
CAWSVGTSGGAGETQYF
TGTGCCTGGAGTGTAGGGACTAGCGGGGGGGCCGGAGAGACCCAGTACTTC
>TRBV18|.|TRBJ1-2|.
CASSRSGASYGYTF
TGTGCCAGCTCACGGTCAGGGGCCTCCTATGGCTACACCTTC
>TRBV27|.|TRBJ1-2|.
CASSSQGQLAYPDGYTF
TGTGCCAGCAGTTCGCAGGGTCAGTTGGCTTACCCGGATGGTTACACCTTC
>TRBV9|.|TRBJ2-3|.
CASSVGVGLSTDTQYF
TGTGCCAGCAGCGTAGGTGTCGGGTTAAGCACAGATACGCAGTATTTT
>TRBV5-1|.|TRBJ1-5|.
CASSLAGRGNQPQHF
TGCGCCAGCAGCTTGGCCGGGAGGGGTAATCAGCCCCAGCATTTT
>TRBV12-3/TRBV12-4|.|TRBJ1-2|.
CASSLKPYGYTF
TGTGCCAGCAGTCTCAAGCCCTATGGCTACACCTTC
>TRBV27|.|TRBJ2-2|TRBD1
CASTTGGSTGELFF
TGTGCCAGTACCACAGGGGGGAGCACCGGGGAGCTGTTTTTT
>TRBV4-2|.|TRBJ1-6|.
CASSQEGGLRSPLHF
TGTGCCAGCAGCCAAGAAGGGGGATTGCGTTCACCCCTCCACTTT
>TRBV27|.|TRBJ2-3|.
CASSLYRSQSTDTQYF
TGTGCCAGCAGTTTATACCGGAGCCAATCCACAGATACGCAGTATTTT
>TRBV19|.|TRBJ2-1|TRBD1
CASWVGQGGHEQFF
TGTGCCAGTTGGGTGGGACAGGGTGGTCATGAGCAGTTCTTC
>TRBV19|.|TRBJ1-2|TRBD1
CASSSMGQGASYGYTF
TGTGCCAGTAGTTCCATGGGTCAGGGGGCGAGCTATGGCTACACCTTC
>TRBV18|.|TRBJ2-4|TRBD1
CASSPPGQRLAKNIQYF
TGTGCCAGCTCACCACCGGGACAGCGACTGGCCAAAAACATTCAGTACTTC
>TRBV25-1|.|TRBJ1-1|.
CASSDSTGKATEAFF
TGTGCCAGCAGTGACAGCACAGGGAAAGCCACTGAAGCTTTCTTT
>TRBV7-2|.|TRBJ2-5|.
CASSLAGLQETQYF
TGTGCCAGCAGCTTAGCTGGGCTCCAAGAGACCCAGTACTTC
>TRBV4-2|.|TRBJ2-6|TRBD1
CASSHAGQGVFGANVLTF
TGTGCCAGCAGCCACGCTGGACAGGGGGTATTTGGGGCCAACGTCCTGACTTTC
>TRBV7-6|.|TRBJ1-1|TRBD1
CASSLDDRGSTEAFF
TGTGCCAGCAGCTTGGACGACAGGGGGTCCACTGAAGCTTTCTTT
>TRBV3-1/TRBV3-2|.|TRBJ2-5|.
CASSQGATSRGFGETQYF
TGTGCCAGCAGCCAAGGGGCCACTAGCCGGGGCTTTGGGGAGACCCAGTACTTC
>TRBV19|.|TRBJ2-7|.
CASSPKQGPIHEQYF
TGTGCCAGTAGTCCCAAACAGGGTCCTATCCACGAGCAGTACTTC
>TRBV29-1|.|TRBJ1-6|TRBD1
CSVVTGGDNSPLHF
TGCAGCGTTGTAACAGGGGGTGATAATTCACCCCTCCACTTT
>TRBV7-9|few|TRBJ1-1|.
CASSPGPEAFF
TGTGCCAGCAGCCCTGGGCCTGAAGCTTTCTTT
>TRBV5-1|.|TRBJ2-2|.
CASSQGTRATGELFF
TGCGCCAGCAGTCAGGGGACCCGCGCCACCGGGGAGCTGTTTTTT
>TRBV7-9|.|TRBJ1-1|TRBD1
CASSPGGGLMNTEAFF
TGTGCCAGCAGCCCAGGGGGCGGTTTAATGAACACTGAAGCTTTCTTT
>TRBV7-9|.|TRBJ1-5|TRBD1
CASSLGTGGLNQPQHF
TGTGCCAGCAGCTTAGGTACAGGGGGCTTGAATCAGCCCCAGCATTTT
>TRBV6-4|.|TRBJ2-3|TRBD2
CASSEPGGGELIHGTQYF
TGTGCCAGCAGTGAGCCCGGCGGGGGGGAACTGATCCACGGCACGCAGTATTTT
>TRBV2|.|TRBJ1-2|.
CASSVDSPHYGYTF
TGTGCCAGCAGTGTCGACAGTCCTCACTATGGCTACACCTTC
>TRBV9|once|TRBJ1-5|.
CASSLTGYSNQPQHF
TGTGCCAGCAGCTTAACAGGCTATAGCAATCAGCCCCAGCATTTT
>TRBV11-2|.|TRBJ1-4|TRBD1
CASRRQGYEKLFF
TGTGCCAGCAGGCGACAGGGTTATGAAAAACTGTTTTTT
>TRBV7-2|.|TRBJ1-5|.
CASSSSDQPQHF
TGTGCCAGCAGCTCCTCAGATCAGCCCCAGCATTTT
>TRBV5-4|.|TRBJ2-5|TRBD2
CASSLRGGALETQYF
TGTGCCAGCAGCTTACGCGGGGGGGCGCTTGAGACCCAGTACTTC
>TRBV14|.|TRBJ1-1|.
CASSQHQGTEAFF
TGTGCCAGCAGCCAACATCAGGGGACTGAAGCTTTCTTT
>TRBV11-2|once|TRBJ2-2|.
CASSLFAEAGELFF
TGTGCCAGCAGCTTGTTCGCGGAGGCCGGGGAGCTGTTTTTT
>TRBV5-1|.|TRBJ1-2|TRBD1
CASSLAVSRGAYGYTF
TGCGCCAGCAGCTTGGCAGTTTCCAGGGGGGCCTATGGCTACACCTTC
>TRBV7-9|once|TRBJ2-2|.
CAARGRTGTGELFF
TGTGCTGCTCGAGGGCGGACGGGCACCGGGGAGCTGTTTTTT
>TRBV14|.|TRBJ2-2|.
CASSLRPELRTGELFF
TGTGCCAGCAGCCTACGGCCGGAGCTGAGGACCGGGGAGCTGTTTTTT
>TRBV11-2|.|TRBJ2-7|TRBD2
CASSRGVGEQYF
TGTGCCAGCAGCCGGGGGGTGGGTGAGCAGTACTTC
>TRBV10-3|once|TRBJ1-6|TRBD1
CAIRATGGNSPLHF
TGTGCCATCAGAGCGACAGGGGGCAATTCACCCCTCCACTTT
>TRBV7-9|.|TRBJ1-6|.
CASSLARWDINNSPLHF
TGTGCCAGCAGCTTAGCGCGATGGGACATAAATAATTCACCCCTCCACTTT